A single sample gave rise to the 9 T cell receptor beta chains below, sequenced in a study of cytomegalovirus exposure and HLA in healthy donors. The primer mix had 60 Vbeta and 13 Jbeta primers. The repertoire was sequenced with immunoSEQ multiplex PCR; TCRdb's copy has only in-frame clones and lacks some. The sample has fewer than 150,000 clones; 76% are singletons. The sample comprised PBMCs. The receptors were gathered from a man between 18 and 29 years old in good health and CMV-seronegative.

This chain connects TRBV29-1 to TRBJ2-5, with D perhaps matching TRBD1 (5 bases). The J call may not be correct, given that the DNA end is closer to TRBJ2-7. The CDR3 has 13 residues. The germline V gene encodes CDR1 SQVTM and CDR2 ANQGSEA. For the CDR3, the DNA is TGCAGCGTTGAGGGCGTCAGGGACTACGAGCAGTACTTC. This translates into CSVEGVRDYEQYF.

This clone has just one count. The chain carries TRBV6-5 and TRBJ1-2; 11 nucleotides agree with TRBD1. The CDR3 consists of 15 residues. Germline lookup yields CDR1 MNHEY and CDR2 SVGAGI. V gave up 6 bases and J gave up 5 bases; unmatched junction bases: 8. The CDR3 sequence: CASRSGTGGFYGYTF. CDR3 coding DNA: TGTGCCAGCAGATCGGGGACAGGGGGGTTTTATGGCTACACCTTC.

The J gene is TRBJ2-5, the V gene TRBV12-5; perhaps TRBD1 as D (6 bases). The DNA matches TRBJ2-7 better at its end, which makes the J call doubtful. This CDR3 comprises 11 residues. Germline CDR1 and CDR2: LGHNT and FRNRAP. CDR3 in DNA: TGTGCTAGTCAGGGGAACTACGAGCAGTACTTC. It encodes CASQGNYEQYF.

The chain couples TRBV9 to TRBJ1-3; D possibly corresponds to TRBD1 (5 bases). Germline V gives CDR1 SGDLS, CDR2 YYNGEE. This CDR3 is 14 amino acids long. The germline V and J ends were trimmed by 0 bases and 3 bases, with 7 bases remaining between them. The CDR3 reads CASSVGGFGNTIYF. For the CDR3, the DNA is TGTGCCAGCAGCGTAGGGGGCTTTGGAAACACCATATATTTT.

Only a few counts were recorded for this clone. The rearrangement links TRBV6-5 to TRBJ1-1; D unclear. Per germline, CDR1 MNHEY and CDR2 SVGAGI. V was shortened by 2 bases and J by 4 bases, with 11 bases between the two germline ends. This CDR3 has 14 amino acids. In DNA form, the CDR3 reads TGTGCCAGCAGTTACGGGCAGGTTAGCACTGAAGCTTTCTTT. This gives the protein CASSYGQVSTEAFF.

The gene calls are TRBV11-2 and TRBJ2-1; possible D gene TRBD2, 6 bases. Germline CDR1 and CDR2: SGHAT and FQNNGV. This CDR3 is 18 amino acids long. V was shortened by 1 base and J by 3 bases, with 19 bases between the two germline ends. The CDR3 coding sequence is TGTGCCAGCAGCTTAGCCCCCCCTATAGCGGTGATCTACAATGAGCAGTTCTTC. Amino acids: CASSLAPPIAVIYNEQFF.

This clone was recorded once. The chain combines TRBV29-1 with TRBJ2-1; 12 bases fit TRBD1. Germline V lookup: CDR1 SQVTM, CDR2 ANQGSEA. The CDR3 is 15 residues long. Trimming removed 3 bases from V and 10 bases from J; junction bases left unmatched: 10. In DNA form, the CDR3 reads TGCAGCGTTGACGACCGGGACAGGGGGCAGGTCGAGCAGTTCTTC. This encodes CSVDDRDRGQVEQFF.

The chain has TRBV5-6 and TRBJ1-1; 8 positions agree with TRBD1. The CDR3 loop spans 12 amino acids. Unmatched junction bases numbered 7, after V lost 4 bases and J lost 11 bases. Per the germline V gene, CDR1 is SGHDT and CDR2 is YYEEEE. Here the CDR3 reads CASSRQGARAFF. The DNA of the CDR3 is TGTGCCAGCAGCCGCCAGGGGGCGCGGGCTTTCTTT.

This rearrangement joins TRBV7-2 to TRBJ2-6; 8 bases map to TRBD1. After removal of 6 bases from V and 0 bases from J, the junction contained 10 bases not matched to a gene. Germline CDR1 reads SGHTA; CDR2 reads FQGNSA. The CDR3 totals 18 residues. This chain's CDR3 is CASSSDRASLSGANVLTF. The CDR3 DNA is TGTGCCAGCAGTTCGGACAGGGCCTCTCTCTCTGGGGCCAACGTCCTGACTTTC. Filled out from reference TRBV7-2 and TRBJ2-6, the complete variable domain reads GAGVSQSPSNKVTEKGKDVELRCDPISGHTALYWYRQSLGQGLEFLIYFQGNSAPDKSGLPSDRFSAERTGGSVSTLTIQRTQQEDSAVYLCASSSDRASLSGANVLTFGAGSRLTVL.